This TCR beta chain came from a study of cytomegalovirus exposure and HLA in healthy donors. The germline CDR1 and CDR2 sequences are MGHRA and YSYEKL. Trimming took 0 bases from V and 7 from J; bases not matched to a gene: 9. The CDR3 runs 17 residues. 60 Vbeta and 13 Jbeta primers were used in PCR. Assay used: immunoSEQ multiplex PCR; TCRdb lists only in-frame clones, some missing. Altogether around 150,000 clones are present, approximately 79% being singletons, with the ten largest covering about 1.9%. The specimen sequenced was PBMCs. This receptor was obtained from a human donor in good health. This chain joins TRBV4-1 and TRBJ2-1, with TRBD2 matching 10 bases. In DNA, the CDR3 is TGCGCCAGCAGCCAAGACAAACTAGCGGGGAGGGGGAATGAGCAGTTCTTC. The encoded protein is CASSQDKLAGRGNEQFF.